The clone carrying this T cell receptor (beta chain) has only a few counts. What it binds is not known. This specimen comes from a study of T cells after yellow fever vaccination. Study information: Fractions with few cells were prepared using SMART-Seq v4 Ultra Low Input.

Study-level results: In FACS-sorted repertoires, abundant clonotypes from the bulk population could appear as contaminants.

The CDR3 length is 13 residues. V lost 0 bases and J lost 8, with 11 bases in between. CDR1 and CDR2 (germline): SGHKS, YYEKEE (reference sequence). TCRdb reprocessed the 5' RACE reads via MiXCR and lists one record per CDR3 protein. Here the sample spans 250,000 or so distinct CDR3 sequences, roughly 4% being singletons. The source is a man younger than 35 who received the YFV17D yellow fever vaccine. The J gene is TRBJ1-2, the V gene TRBV5-5; TRBD1 might be the D (5 bases). The sample was PBMCs, taken 15 days after the yellow fever booster vaccination. The CDR3, as DNA: TGTGCCAGCAGCTTGGGGTGGGGCCGGGGCTACACCTTC. Amino acids: CASSLGWGRGYTF.